The text below deals with one TCR beta chain. Germline V CDR1 and CDR2: GTSNPN, SVGIG (reference sequence). The CDR3 runs to 16 residues. V gave up 3 bases and J gave up 0 bases; unmatched junction bases: 8. The data were taken from a study of T cells in localized non-small cell lung cancer. Some clones are missing from TCRdb's copy, which holds only in-frame ones; the method was immunoSEQ multiplex PCR. The sample records about 77,000 clones, 88% being singletons. The clonotype was recovered from a woman aged 40 to 75 with stage I squamous cell lung carcinoma. This chain joins TRBV30 and TRBJ1-3; 7 bases line up with TRBD1. Sequenced material: peripheral blood, taken before any cancer treatment. The CDR3: CAWRNFWTGSGNTIYF. CDR3 nucleotide sequence: TGTGCCTGGAGGAACTTCTGGACAGGCTCTGGAAACACCATATATTTT. The full variable domain, with the rest looked up from reference TRBV30 and TRBJ1-3, is SQTIHQWPATLVQPVGSPLSLECTVEGTSNPNLYWYRQAAGRGLQLLFYSVGIGQISSEVPQNLSASRPQDRQFILSSKKLLLSDSGFYLCAWRNFWTGSGNTIYFGEGSWLTVV.